These 25 T cell receptor beta chains were all obtained from the same sample, sequenced in a study of cytomegalovirus exposure and HLA in healthy donors. The PCR employed 60 Vbeta primers together with 13 Jbeta primers. TCRdb keeps only in-frame clones here, not all; method: immunoSEQ multiplex PCR. The sample holds 150,000 to 200,000 clones; about 62% are singletons and the top ten take under 3%. The specimen was PBMCs. The receptors here all came from a middle-aged man in good health and CMV-seronegative.

This clone has just a few counts. The chain recombines TRBV2 with TRBJ2-5, with TRBD2 matching over 7 bases. The CDR3 covers 15 residues. Trimming removed 6 bases from V and 3 bases from J; junction bases left unmatched: 10. The V gene's germline CDR1 is SNHLY and CDR2 FYNNEI. The CDR3 DNA reads as TGTGCCAGCAGCCCCGGGGGGATGTTTGAAGAGACCCAGTACTTC. Translating gives CASSPGGMFEETQYF.

The chain uses TRBV27 and TRBJ2-5; D may be TRBD1 (6 bases). V shed 3 bases and J shed 5 bases, with 13 bases lying between them. The CDR3 spans 14 residues. Germline CDR1 and CDR2: MNHEY and SMNVEV (reference sequence). CDR3 nucleotides: TGTGCCAGCAGTTTCCAGAGTGGACAGGAGACCCAGTACTTC. Translation gives CASSFQSGQETQYF.

The CDR3 nucleotides are TGTGCCAGCAGCAAAGTCTTGTTCCCCGGGGAGCTGTTTTTT. It codes for CASSKVLFPGELFF. This sequence joins TRBV21-1 and TRBJ2-2; the table names TRBD2, a call not compared with the DNA. TRBV21-1 is tagged as a pseudogene. CDR3 size: 14 residues.

V usage is TRBV27 and J usage is TRBJ2-7, with a possible D match to TRBD2 (6 bases). Germline V gene data show CDR1 as MNHEY and CDR2 as SMNVEV (reference sequence). V was cut by 3 bases and J by 2 bases, with 8 bases left in between. CDR3 length equals 13 residues. The DNA for the CDR3 is TGTGCCAGCAGTTTTGGCGGGACCTACGAGCAGTACTTC. The encoded protein is CASSFGGTYEQYF.

This clone was found a few times. This chain links TRBV30 with TRBJ2-1, with D uncertain. The CDR3 is made up of 15 amino acids. Germline CDR1 and CDR2: GTSNPN and SVGIG (reference sequence). Trimming took 1 base from V and 3 from J, leaving 13 bases between them. DNA for the CDR3: TGTGCCTGGAGTGCCCGTGGGCACTTCTACAATGAGCAGTTCTTC. Its translation is CAWSARGHFYNEQFF.

The chain couples TRBV7-9 to TRBJ2-2; D is unclear. Trimming stripped 4 bases from V and 1 base from J, with 10 bases between. The germline V gene has CDR1 SEHNR and CDR2 FQNEAQ (reference sequence). This CDR3 has 15 residues. The CDR3 DNA sequence: TGTGCCAGCAGCTATCCTTATCTGAACACCGGGGAGCTGTTTTTT. Its protein is CASSYPYLNTGELFF.

The rearrangement uses TRBV4-1 and TRBJ2-7; D is ambiguous. The CDR3 has 15 amino acids. V lost 1 base and J lost 2, with 12 bases in between. Per the germline V gene, CDR1 is MGHRA and CDR2 is YSYEKL. CDR3 amino acids: CASSQGRNPTYEQYF. In DNA form, the CDR3 reads TGCGCCAGCAGCCAAGGCAGGAATCCGACCTACGAGCAGTACTTC.

CDR3 in amino acids: CAWTRGGGSYNEQFF. The CDR3 region has the DNA TGTGCCTGGACGAGGGGCGGGGGCTCCTACAATGAGCAGTTCTTC. The chain carries TRBV30 and TRBJ2-1, with 7 nucleotides matching TRBD2. The CDR3 is 15 residues long. Unmatched junction bases numbered 6, after V lost 4 bases and J lost 0 bases. Germline-derived CDR1 and CDR2 are GTSNPN and SVGIG (reference sequence).

The chain uses TRBV4-1 and TRBJ1-2; tentative D call: TRBD1 (6 bases). Germline lookup yields CDR1 MGHRA and CDR2 YSYEKL. This CDR3 comprises 16 residues. Trimming left V 0 bases short and J 7 bases short, with 18 bases between. The CDR3 sequence: CASSQDLYRVFSGYTF. Written as DNA, the CDR3 is TGCGCCAGCAGCCAAGACCTCTACAGGGTTTTCTCTGGCTACACCTTC.

V usage is TRBV5-4 and J usage is TRBJ2-7, with TRBD2 identical over 11 bases. The V gene's germline CDR1 is SGHNT and CDR2 YYREEE (reference sequence). This CDR3 has 15 residues. The V gene end was trimmed by 2 bases and the J gene end by 0 bases; junction bases not matched to a gene: 1. The CDR3 nucleotides read TGTGCCAGCAGCTTTAGCGGGAGGGTCTCCTACGAGCAGTACTTC. Encoded protein: CASSFSGRVSYEQYF.

The V gene is TRBV5-4, the J gene TRBJ1-4; no firm D call. Trimming removed 2 bases at V and 0 bases at J, with 5 bases between. The CDR3 sequence is 14 residues long. Germline V gene lookup returns CDR1 SGHNT and CDR2 YYREEE (reference sequence). CDR3 DNA sequence: TGTGCCAGCAGCTTACGGTCAACTAATGAAAAACTGTTTTTT. Translating gives CASSLRSTNEKLFF.

This clone was recorded a few times. The V gene is TRBV5-1, the J gene TRBJ2-7, with D maybe TRBD2 (6 bases). Germline values: CDR1 SGHRS, CDR2 YFSETQ. CDR3 size: 12 residues. Trimming cost V 8 bases and J 3 bases, with 12 bases left between them. The CDR3 nucleotides are TGCGCCAGTAGGGACTCAGGCTACGAGCAGTACTTC. As protein: CASRDSGYEQYF.

Remarks on this clone: The junction shows a germline mismatch at one end, possibly a read error. The rearrangement uses TRBV5-1 and TRBJ2-5; 7 bases align to TRBD1. Germline CDR1 reads SGHRS; CDR2 reads YFSETQ. This CDR3 comprises 14 residues. The CDR3 reads CAGSSLTGQETQYF. CDR3 nucleotides: TGCGCCGGCAGCTCATTGACAGGGCAAGAGACCCAGTACTTC.

The chain couples TRBV11-2 to TRBJ2-7, with 13 bases that match TRBD2. The germline gives CDR1 SGHAT, CDR2 FQNNGV. V lost 5 bases, J lost 7 bases, and 8 bases stayed unmatched. This CDR3 contains 15 residues. CDR3 sequence: CASSPRTSGSEEQYF. The CDR3 DNA is TGTGCCAGCAGCCCGCGGACTAGCGGGAGTGAAGAGCAGTACTTC.

In this sample, this clone turned up once. The chain carries TRBV19 and TRBJ1-1; TRBD1 is a possible D gene (6 bases). The V and J ends lost 5 bases and 0 bases respectively, with 7 bases between them. In germline, CDR1 is LNHDA, CDR2 SQIVND (reference sequence). The CDR3 contains 13 residues. CDR3 protein: CASSEGVNTEAFF. The CDR3 DNA reads TGTGCCAGTAGTGAGGGGGTGAACACTGAAGCTTTCTTT.

The rearrangement links TRBV18 to TRBJ1-1; the D gene is possibly TRBD1 (6 bases). V lost 1 base and J 5 bases, leaving 11 bases between the germline ends. Germline CDR1 and CDR2: KGHSH and LQKENI. This CDR3 has 14 amino acids. Written as DNA, the CDR3 is TGTGCCAGCTCACCACGGGGGGGCGATACTGAAGCTTTCTTT. This codes for CASSPRGGDTEAFF.

This clone showed up just a few times. The rearrangement links TRBV5-6 to TRBJ1-1, with D hard to call. Trimming took 5 bases from V and 2 from J, leaving 13 bases between them. The V gene's germline CDR1 is SGHDT and CDR2 YYEEEE. The length of the CDR3 is 14 residues. CDR3 amino acids: CASSSAGLNTEAFF. CDR3 DNA: TGTGCCAGCAGTTCTGCGGGCCTCAACACTGAAGCTTTCTTT.

This clone was detected once. CDR3 nucleotides: TGTGCCAGCAGCTTTGGGACGGACAGTCGGGCACCCCAGCATTTT. Residues: CASSFGTDSRAPQHF. The rearrangement joins TRBV7-7 to TRBJ1-5, with TRBD1 as a possible D gene (6 bases). The CDR3 sequence is 15 residues long. Germline V gene lookup returns CDR1 SSHAT and CDR2 FNYEAQ (reference sequence). Trimming took 3 bases from V and 10 from J, leaving 19 bases between them.

The chain uses TRBV6-1 and TRBJ1-1; 10 positions match TRBD1. CDR3 length: 14 residues. V was pared by 5 bases and J by 3 bases, with 3 bases of the junction left unmatched. Germline CDR1 and CDR2: MNHNS and SASEGT. CDR3 in amino acids: CASSPGQGHTEAFF. CDR3 nucleotide sequence: TGTGCCAGCAGTCCGGGACAGGGGCACACTGAAGCTTTCTTT.

This clone was counted only a few times. V gene TRBV5-1 combines with J gene TRBJ2-5; D not resolved. Germline loops: CDR1 SGHRS, CDR2 YFSETQ. V lost 4 bases to trimming and J lost 8 bases, with 15 bases between them. This CDR3 contains 13 residues. The CDR3 region has the DNA TGCGCCAGCAGCGACCCACCAGGAAGAACCCAGTACTTC. Translating it yields CASSDPPGRTQYF.

The V call is TRBV4-3, the J call TRBJ2-3; 8 nucleotides align to TRBD2. The junction had 14 bases not matched to a gene; V was cut back by 0 bases and J by 9 bases. This CDR3 spans 17 amino acids. Looked up from germline, CDR1 is LGHNA and CDR2 is YSLEER. The CDR3: CASSQDPAGGPRGTQYF. The DNA for the CDR3 is TGCGCCAGCAGCCAAGATCCTGCGGGAGGCCCCCGGGGGACGCAGTATTTT.

This clone has a handful of counts. This chain connects TRBV30 to TRBJ1-2; tentatively, D is TRBD1 (6 bases). V lost 4 bases and J lost 11, with 23 bases in between. This CDR3 is 14 amino acids long. CDR1 GTSNPN and CDR2 SVGIG come from the germline V gene (reference sequence). The CDR3 reads CAWTAPPTGSRYTF. In DNA form, the CDR3 reads TGTGCCTGGACCGCTCCCCCAACAGGGTCTCGTTACACCTTC.

The V call is TRBV4-2, the J call TRBJ2-7; TRBD2 matches at 10 bases. Per germline, CDR1 LGHNA and CDR2 YNFKEQ. The V and J ends lost 8 bases and 1 base, in that order; junction bases with no gene match: 11. The CDR3 contains 16 residues. CDR3 residues: CASGPHLAGVSYEQYF. The CDR3 coding sequence is TGTGCCAGCGGCCCCCATCTAGCGGGAGTGTCCTACGAGCAGTACTTC.

This clone appeared once. The V call is TRBV10-1, the J call TRBJ1-1, with TRBD1 matching over 8 bases. The CDR3 consists of 12 residues. V lost 9 bases, J lost 6 bases, and 6 bases stayed unmatched. Germline V lookup: CDR1 WNHNN, CDR2 SYGVQD (reference sequence). The CDR3 here is CARDDRGAEAFF. CDR3 sequence (DNA): TGCGCCAGAGACGACAGGGGCGCTGAAGCTTTCTTT.

This chain uses TRBV25-1 with TRBJ2-2; the D is unclear. V lost 3 bases, J lost 3 bases, and 5 bases lay in between. Germline CDR1 reads MGHDK; CDR2 reads SYGVNS. The length of the CDR3 is 13 residues. The CDR3 DNA sequence: TGTGCCAGCAGTGACCGGTACACCGGGGAGCTGTTTTTT. Its protein product is CASSDRYTGELFF.